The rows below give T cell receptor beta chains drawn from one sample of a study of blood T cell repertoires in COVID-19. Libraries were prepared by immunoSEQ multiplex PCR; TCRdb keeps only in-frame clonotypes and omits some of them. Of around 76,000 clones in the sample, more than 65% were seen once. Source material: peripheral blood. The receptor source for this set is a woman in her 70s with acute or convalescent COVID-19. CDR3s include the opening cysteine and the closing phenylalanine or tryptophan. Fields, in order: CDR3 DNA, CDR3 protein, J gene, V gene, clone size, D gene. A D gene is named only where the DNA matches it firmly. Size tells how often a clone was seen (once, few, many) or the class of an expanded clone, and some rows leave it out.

CDR3nt: TGTGCCAGCAGCCGAGCCCTCACGGGGGGAGTAACCGGAAACACCATATATTTT
CDR3aa: CASSRALTGGVTGNTIYF
j_gene: TRBJ1-3
v_gene: TRBV3-1/TRBV3-2
abundance: few
d_gene: .

CDR3nt: TGTGCCAGCAGCCCTATGACAGGGTGGGAGACCCAGTACTTC
CDR3aa: CASSPMTGWETQYF
j_gene: TRBJ2-5
v_gene: TRBV7-9
abundance: .
d_gene: TRBD1

CDR3nt: TGTGCCAGCAGCGTAAGGGCGGGGTCCGAGCAGTACTTC
CDR3aa: CASSVRAGSEQYF
j_gene: TRBJ2-7
v_gene: TRBV9
abundance: .
d_gene: .

CDR3nt: TGTGCCAGCAGCTTTAGGGGAAACAATCAGCCCCAGCATTTT
CDR3aa: CASSFRGNNQPQHF
j_gene: TRBJ1-5
v_gene: TRBV5-6
abundance: .
d_gene: .

CDR3nt: TGTGCCAGCAGTCCCCCCCAGGGCAGGCACGAGCAGTTCTTC
CDR3aa: CASSPPQGRHEQFF
j_gene: TRBJ2-1
v_gene: TRBV6-2/TRBV6-3
abundance: .
d_gene: .

CDR3nt: TGTGCCAGCATGAGCGGCTACAATGAGCAGTTCTTC
CDR3aa: CASMSGYNEQFF
j_gene: TRBJ2-1
v_gene: TRBV10-3
abundance: .
d_gene: .

CDR3nt: TGCAGCGTAATACCCGGGGAGAATGAGCAGTTCTTC
CDR3aa: CSVIPGENEQFF
j_gene: TRBJ2-1
v_gene: TRBV29-1
abundance: .
d_gene: .

CDR3nt: TGTGCCAGCAGCTCACAGGGAACCAGCTCTGGGGCCAACGTCCTGACTTTC
CDR3aa: CASSSQGTSSGANVLTF
j_gene: TRBJ2-6
v_gene: TRBV7-6
abundance: .
d_gene: .

CDR3nt: TGCAGCGTTCGATCCCCAGGGGGCTGGGGCTATGGCTACACCTTC
CDR3aa: CSVRSPGGWGYGYTF
j_gene: TRBJ1-2
v_gene: TRBV29-1
abundance: .
d_gene: TRBD1

CDR3nt: TGCGCCCTAGAGCAGCCGTATAGCAATCAGCCCCAGCATTTT
CDR3aa: CALEQPYSNQPQHF
j_gene: TRBJ1-5
v_gene: TRBV10-1
abundance: .
d_gene: .

CDR3nt: TGTGCCACCAGCCGGGGGGCAGGAGGGAACACTGAAGCTTTCTTT
CDR3aa: CATSRGAGGNTEAFF
j_gene: TRBJ1-1
v_gene: TRBV24-1
abundance: once
d_gene: .

CDR3nt: TGTGCCAGCAGCTCCATTAGCGGGAGCTCGAACAATGAGCAGTTCTTC
CDR3aa: CASSSISGSSNNEQFF
j_gene: TRBJ2-1
v_gene: TRBV11-2
abundance: few
d_gene: TRBD2

CDR3nt: TGTGCCAGCAGCGAGAGGAGTAGAGCTAATGAAAAACTGTTTTTT
CDR3aa: CASSERSRANEKLFF
j_gene: TRBJ1-4
v_gene: TRBV5-5
abundance: .
d_gene: .

CDR3nt: TGTGCCAGCAGTTACTCGACTAGCGGGGGATACAATGAGCAGTTCTTC
CDR3aa: CASSYSTSGGYNEQFF
j_gene: TRBJ2-1
v_gene: TRBV6-5
abundance: .
d_gene: TRBD2

CDR3nt: TGTGCCAGCAGCCGTATAGGGACAGGGCGATCCTACGAGCAGTACTTC
CDR3aa: CASSRIGTGRSYEQYF
j_gene: TRBJ2-7
v_gene: TRBV3-1/TRBV3-2
abundance: .
d_gene: TRBD1

CDR3nt: TGTGCCAGCAGTTTAGACAGGGGGAACCAGCCCCAGCATTTT
CDR3aa: CASSLDRGNQPQHF
j_gene: TRBJ1-5
v_gene: TRBV28
abundance: .
d_gene: TRBD1

CDR3nt: TGTGCCAGCAGTGTCCCCGGGACAGGCCCCACCGGGGAGCTGTTTTTT
CDR3aa: CASSVPGTGPTGELFF
j_gene: TRBJ2-2
v_gene: TRBV6-1
abundance: .
d_gene: TRBD1

CDR3nt: TGTGCCAGTAGTTACCGGACTAGCGGGACCATCACCGGGGAGCTGTTTTTT
CDR3aa: CASSYRTSGTITGELFF
j_gene: TRBJ2-2
v_gene: TRBV19
abundance: .
d_gene: TRBD2

CDR3nt: TGTGCCAGCAGACCCGTGTCTGTGGGTGGGGCAGAGACCCAGTACTTC
CDR3aa: CASRPVSVGGAETQYF
j_gene: TRBJ2-5
v_gene: TRBV28
abundance: .
d_gene: .

CDR3nt: TGTGCCAGCAGCCGACACCAAGGGGCAACTAATGAAAAACTGTTTTTT
CDR3aa: CASSRHQGATNEKLFF
j_gene: TRBJ1-4
v_gene: TRBV11-2
abundance: .
d_gene: .

CDR3nt: TGCGCCAGCAGCTATAGACGGGATGGTAGCGGCTACACCTTC
CDR3aa: CASSYRRDGSGYTF
j_gene: TRBJ1-2
v_gene: TRBV5-1
abundance: .
d_gene: .

CDR3nt: TGCGCCAGCAGCTTGAAATCGGGGGGAACTGGAAACACCATATATTTT
CDR3aa: CASSLKSGGTGNTIYF
j_gene: TRBJ1-3
v_gene: TRBV5-1
abundance: .
d_gene: .

CDR3nt: TGCAGTGCTAGTAACGGGGGCGAGCAGTACTTC
CDR3aa: CSASNGGEQYF
j_gene: TRBJ2-7
v_gene: TRBV20-1
abundance: .
d_gene: .

CDR3nt: TGTGCCAGCAGCGAAAGCGGAATCCAGGTACTCTACAATGAGCAGTTCTTC
CDR3aa: CASSESGIQVLYNEQFF
j_gene: TRBJ2-1
v_gene: TRBV9
abundance: .
d_gene: .

CDR3nt: TGCGCCAGCAGCTTGGACAGCATAACCTACGAGCAGTACTTC
CDR3aa: CASSLDSITYEQYF
j_gene: TRBJ2-7
v_gene: TRBV5-1
abundance: .
d_gene: .

CDR3nt: TGCGCCAGCAGCTCCGATTACGTTCAAAGGGGTGAGCAGTTCTTC
CDR3aa: CASSSDYVQRGEQFF
j_gene: TRBJ2-1
v_gene: TRBV5-1
abundance: .
d_gene: .

CDR3nt: TGTGCCAGCAGTTTAGGCCAGAACACCGGGGAGCTGTTTTTT
CDR3aa: CASSLGQNTGELFF
j_gene: TRBJ2-2
v_gene: TRBV27
abundance: .
d_gene: .

CDR3nt: TGTGCCAGTAGTATACAGGGGGTGATGACCGGGGAGCTGTTTTTT
CDR3aa: CASSIQGVMTGELFF
j_gene: TRBJ2-2
v_gene: TRBV19
abundance: .
d_gene: TRBD1

CDR3nt: TGTGCCATCTCGGACAGTGCCCCGGCACCCCTCCACTTT
CDR3aa: CAISDSAPAPLHF
j_gene: TRBJ1-6
v_gene: TRBV10-3
abundance: once
d_gene: .

CDR3nt: TGTGCCAGCAGCTACACTACCGGGACAGGGTATAACTACGAGCAGTACTTC
CDR3aa: CASSYTTGTGYNYEQYF
j_gene: TRBJ2-7
v_gene: TRBV5-6
abundance: .
d_gene: TRBD1

CDR3nt: TGTGCCAGCAGCCCGGAGGGATTACTAGCGGGTCCTTCCTACGAGCAGTACTTC
CDR3aa: CASSPEGLLAGPSYEQYF
j_gene: TRBJ2-7
v_gene: TRBV9
abundance: .
d_gene: TRBD2

CDR3nt: TGTGCCAGCCGCCCATCGGGACTAGCGGGAACCGGGGAGCTGTTTTTT
CDR3aa: CASRPSGLAGTGELFF
j_gene: TRBJ2-2
v_gene: TRBV2
abundance: .
d_gene: TRBD2

CDR3nt: TGCGCCAGCAGAAGCAGCGGGGCGACAGATACGCAGTATTTT
CDR3aa: CASRSSGATDTQYF
j_gene: TRBJ2-3
v_gene: TRBV4-1
abundance: .
d_gene: TRBD2

CDR3nt: TGTGCCTGGGCTCGGGGGGCCTCAGATACGCAGTATTTT
CDR3aa: CAWARGASDTQYF
j_gene: TRBJ2-3
v_gene: TRBV30
abundance: once
d_gene: .

CDR3nt: TGCAGCGTTGTGGGACAGGGGACTAACTATGGCTACACCTTC
CDR3aa: CSVVGQGTNYGYTF
j_gene: TRBJ1-2
v_gene: TRBV29-1
abundance: .
d_gene: TRBD1

CDR3nt: TGTGCCAGCAGTCTCGAGGGCTTGAACACTGAAGCTTTCTTT
CDR3aa: CASSLEGLNTEAFF
j_gene: TRBJ1-1
v_gene: TRBV6-5
abundance: .
d_gene: .

CDR3nt: TGCGCCAGCAGCTTGACCTGGGGAGGAACCTACGAGCAGTACTTC
CDR3aa: CASSLTWGGTYEQYF
j_gene: TRBJ2-7
v_gene: TRBV5-1
abundance: .
d_gene: .

CDR3nt: TGTGCCAGCTCACCCGACAGCGCCTACGAGCAGTACTTC
CDR3aa: CASSPDSAYEQYF
j_gene: TRBJ2-7
v_gene: TRBV18
abundance: .
d_gene: .

CDR3nt: TGTGCCAGCAGCTTGGGGGACAGGGCTGGAAACACCATATATTTT
CDR3aa: CASSLGDRAGNTIYF
j_gene: TRBJ1-3
v_gene: TRBV5-6
abundance: .
d_gene: TRBD1

CDR3nt: TGCAGCGTAGCCGTTTGGGGAGGGGCGGACACCGGGGAGCTGTTTTTT
CDR3aa: CSVAVWGGADTGELFF
j_gene: TRBJ2-2
v_gene: TRBV29-1
abundance: once
d_gene: TRBD2

CDR3nt: TGTGCCAGCAGCTTAGTCCGTTTGTCGACTACGAACACCGGGGAGCTGTTTTTT
CDR3aa: CASSLVRLSTTNTGELFF
j_gene: TRBJ2-2
v_gene: TRBV7-2
abundance: .
d_gene: .

CDR3nt: TGCAGTGCCAGTAGCGGGATCTTAGATACGCAGTATTTT
CDR3aa: CSASSGILDTQYF
j_gene: TRBJ2-3
v_gene: TRBV20-1
abundance: .
d_gene: TRBD2

CDR3nt: TGTGCCAGTAGGGACAGCTCCTCCTCTGGGGCCAACGTCCTGACTTTC
CDR3aa: CASRDSSSSGANVLTF
j_gene: TRBJ2-6
v_gene: TRBV19
abundance: .
d_gene: .

CDR3nt: TGTGCCACCAGCAGAGATCTTAAACGGGGCTACACCTTC
CDR3aa: CATSRDLKRGYTF
j_gene: TRBJ1-2
v_gene: TRBV15
abundance: .
d_gene: .

CDR3nt: TGTGCCAGCAGCTTACATGGGCCCAACACTGAAGCTTTCTTT
CDR3aa: CASSLHGPNTEAFF
j_gene: TRBJ1-1
v_gene: TRBV7-2
abundance: .
d_gene: .

CDR3nt: TGTGCCAGCACCCCTATGGGGCGGGAGACCCAGTACTTC
CDR3aa: CASTPMGRETQYF
j_gene: TRBJ2-5
v_gene: TRBV12-3/TRBV12-4
abundance: .
d_gene: .

CDR3nt: TGTGCCAGCAGCCCAGAGGGGGCTTCACAATACGAGCAGTACTTC
CDR3aa: CASSPEGASQYEQYF
j_gene: TRBJ2-7
v_gene: TRBV5-4
abundance: many
d_gene: TRBD1

CDR3nt: TGTGCCAGCAGTTCGGACATAACATATGAGCAGTTCTTC
CDR3aa: CASSSDITYEQFF
j_gene: TRBJ2-1
v_gene: TRBV6-5
abundance: .
d_gene: .

CDR3nt: TGTGCCAGCAGCCCCGCCGCCAGGGTCGAGACCCAGTACTTC
CDR3aa: CASSPAARVETQYF
j_gene: TRBJ2-5
v_gene: TRBV7-2
abundance: .
d_gene: .

CDR3nt: TGTGCCAGACACAGCGGGGGGTTCACAGATACGCAGTATTTT
CDR3aa: CARHSGGFTDTQYF
j_gene: TRBJ2-3
v_gene: TRBV5-3
abundance: once
d_gene: TRBD2

CDR3nt: TGTGCCAGCAGCTTGGGCAGGGGGAGTACTGAAGCTTTCTTT
CDR3aa: CASSLGRGSTEAFF
j_gene: TRBJ1-1
v_gene: TRBV7-9
abundance: .
d_gene: TRBD1

CDR3nt: TGTGCCAGTAGTGCTCAGCGGGGTCAAGAGACCCAGTACTTC
CDR3aa: CASSAQRGQETQYF
j_gene: TRBJ2-5
v_gene: TRBV19
abundance: .
d_gene: TRBD2

CDR3nt: TGTGCCAGCAGCCAATTCCAGGGGGTATTTTCACCCCTCCACTTT
CDR3aa: CASSQFQGVFSPLHF
j_gene: TRBJ1-6
v_gene: TRBV3-1/TRBV3-2
abundance: .
d_gene: TRBD1

CDR3nt: TGTGCCAGCAGGGCAGGGGGCGGAGATTCACCCCTCCACTTT
CDR3aa: CASRAGGGDSPLHF
j_gene: TRBJ1-6
v_gene: TRBV5-6
abundance: .
d_gene: TRBD1

CDR3nt: TGTGCCACCAGCAGAGATCCGGGGGGACAAGAGACCCAGTACTTC
CDR3aa: CATSRDPGGQETQYF
j_gene: TRBJ2-5
v_gene: TRBV15
abundance: .
d_gene: TRBD2

CDR3nt: TGCGCCAGCAGCTTGGACAGGGACAATGAGCAGTTCTTC
CDR3aa: CASSLDRDNEQFF
j_gene: TRBJ2-1
v_gene: TRBV5-1
abundance: .
d_gene: .

CDR3nt: TGTGCCAGCAGCTTGGTTACGGGGGGCTACACCTTC
CDR3aa: CASSLVTGGYTF
j_gene: TRBJ1-2
v_gene: TRBV5-4
abundance: .
d_gene: .

CDR3nt: TGTGCCTGGAGTGCGGAAGAGACCCAGTACTTC
CDR3aa: CAWSAEETQYF
j_gene: TRBJ2-5
v_gene: TRBV30
abundance: once
d_gene: .

CDR3nt: TGTGCCAGCAGCTTCAACAGGGGACAGGAGACCCAGTACTTC
CDR3aa: CASSFNRGQETQYF
j_gene: TRBJ2-5
v_gene: TRBV5-4
abundance: few
d_gene: TRBD1